This TCR beta chain was documented in a study of blood T cell repertoires in COVID-19. Study overall: The United States, Italy and Spain were the sources of the acute and convalescent COVID-19 samples. Sources were T cells, B-cell-depleted T cells, or PBMCs; the material itself was cDNA or gDNA.

J lost 1 base, V lost 5 bases, and 3 bases had no gene match. Looked up from germline, CDR1 is SEHNR and CDR2 is FQNEAQ (reference sequence). The CDR3 has 14 residues. In the authors' methods: Amplified reference gene primers provided the basis for estimating nucleated cell counts. Assay: immunoSEQ multiplex PCR; the TCRdb copy retains only in-frame clones and omits some. That table furnishes V, J and clone size, whereas the DNA furnished D and trimming. The top ten hold 7.5% to 8.5% of the sample, which has approximately 160,000 clones, approximately 81% seen once. Material for sequencing was peripheral blood. V gene TRBV7-9 combines with J gene TRBJ1-1; 8 bases are a match to TRBD1. This TCR came from a woman between 55 and 75 years old with COVID-19, enrolled during active disease. CDR3 coding DNA: TGTGCCAGCAGCCCGGGACAGGAGAACACTGAAGCTTTCTTT. This gives the protein CASSPGQENTEAFF.